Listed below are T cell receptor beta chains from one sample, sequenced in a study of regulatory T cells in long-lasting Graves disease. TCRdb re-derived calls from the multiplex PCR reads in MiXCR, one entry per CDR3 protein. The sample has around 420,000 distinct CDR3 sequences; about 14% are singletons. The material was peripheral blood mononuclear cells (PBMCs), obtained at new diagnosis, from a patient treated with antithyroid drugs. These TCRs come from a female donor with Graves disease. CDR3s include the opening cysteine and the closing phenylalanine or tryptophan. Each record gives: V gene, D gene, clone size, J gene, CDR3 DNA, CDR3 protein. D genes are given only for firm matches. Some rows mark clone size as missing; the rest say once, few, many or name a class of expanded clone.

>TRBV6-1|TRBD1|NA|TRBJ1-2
TGTGCCAGCAGTGACACCCCGGGCAGGGGGCGAGGCTATGGCTACACCTTC
CASSDTPGRGRGYGYTF
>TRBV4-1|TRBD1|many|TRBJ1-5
TGTGCCAGCAGCCAGGAGGGACAGGGTAGCAATCAGCCCCAGCATTTT
CASSQEGQGSNQPQHF
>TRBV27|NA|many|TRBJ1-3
TGTGCCAGCAGTTTACCTAAAATTGCTGGTACCATATATTTT
CASSLPKIAGTIYF
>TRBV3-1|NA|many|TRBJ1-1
TGTGCCAGCAGACAAACTACGGGGTTCTGGGCTGAAGCTTTCTTT
CASRQTTGFWAEAFF
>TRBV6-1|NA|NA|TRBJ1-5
TGTGCCGGCAGCCACGGTGGGGTAGGACAGCCCCAGCATTTT
CAGSHGGVGQPQHF
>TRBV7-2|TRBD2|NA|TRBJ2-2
TGTGCCAGCAGCTTAGGGAGGAGCGGGAGGACCGGAACCGGGGAGCTGTTTTTT
CASSLGRSGRTGTGELFF
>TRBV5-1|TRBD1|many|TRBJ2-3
TGCGCCAGCAGCTTGGACGGACAGGGGGGGACAGATACGCAGTATTTT
CASSLDGQGGTDTQYF
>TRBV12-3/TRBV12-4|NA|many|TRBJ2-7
TGTGCCAGCAGTTTGGGCGAGACAGGGACACTGACTAGCGAATCCTACGAGCAGTACTTC
CASSLGETGTLTSESYEQYF
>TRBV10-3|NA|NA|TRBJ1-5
TGTGCCATCAGTGAAGCCAGGACGGATAATCAGCCCCAGCATTTT
CAISEARTDNQPQHF
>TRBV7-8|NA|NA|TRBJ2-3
TGTGCCAGCAGCTTAGAGCGGACCCTGACTGGCACAGATACGCAGTATTTT
CASSLERTLTGTDTQYF
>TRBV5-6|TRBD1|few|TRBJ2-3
TGTGCCAGCAGCCGGGACGGACAGGGTGCGACAGATACGCAGTATTTT
CASSRDGQGATDTQYF
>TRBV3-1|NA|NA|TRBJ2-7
TGTGCCAGCAGCCAAGAGAGGACGGGAGTCCGCGAGCAGTACTTC
CASSQERTGVREQYF
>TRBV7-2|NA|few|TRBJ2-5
TGTGCCAGCAGCCACGGTTGGACCTATGAGACCCAGTACTTC
CASSHGWTYETQYF
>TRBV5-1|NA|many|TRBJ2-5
TGCGCCAGCAGCTTGGGTGGACTACCGGGGCAAGAGACCCAGTACTTC
CASSLGGLPGQETQYF
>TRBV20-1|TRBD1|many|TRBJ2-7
TGCAGTGCTAGATTGGGGCGACAGGGCTACGAGCAGTACTTC
CSARLGRQGYEQYF
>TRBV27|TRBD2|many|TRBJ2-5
TGTGCCAGCAGTTTATCGCAGGGAGGGCTCCAAGAGACCCAGTACTTC
CASSLSQGGLQETQYF
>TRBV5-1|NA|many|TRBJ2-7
TGCGCCAGCAGCCAAGACAGGTACGAGCAGTACTTC
CASSQDRYEQYF
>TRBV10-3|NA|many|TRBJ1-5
TGTGCCATCAGTGCTGGGCCACGGGATCAGCCCCAGCATTTT
CAISAGPRDQPQHF
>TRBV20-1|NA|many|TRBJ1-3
TGCAGTGCTAGACAGGGGCTACAGGGAAACACCATATATTTT
CSARQGLQGNTIYF
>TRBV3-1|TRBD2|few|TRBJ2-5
TGTGCCAGCAGCTACGGACTAGCGGGGGCGGCGGAGACCCAGTACTTC
CASSYGLAGAAETQYF
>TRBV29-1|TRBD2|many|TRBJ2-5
TGCAGCGTTGAAGTCTCGCGGGGGGCTTACCAAGAGACCCAGTACTTC
CSVEVSRGAYQETQYF
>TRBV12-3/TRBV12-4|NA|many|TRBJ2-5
TGTGCCAGCAGAAGTCAGGAGGAAGAGACCCAGTACTTC
CASRSQEEETQYF
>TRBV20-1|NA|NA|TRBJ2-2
TGCAGTGCTACCACATCTGAGACCGGGGAGCTGTTTTTT
CSATTSETGELFF
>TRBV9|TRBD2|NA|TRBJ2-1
TGTGCCAGCAGCGTGGACCTAGCGGGAGGATTAAATGAGCAGTTCTTC
CASSVDLAGGLNEQFF
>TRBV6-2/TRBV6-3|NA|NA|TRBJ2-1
TGTGCCAGCAGCGGGGACGAGTACAATGAGCAGTTCTTC
CASSGDEYNEQFF
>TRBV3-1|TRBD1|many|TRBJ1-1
TGTGCCAGCAGAGGACAGGCGCTGAACACTGAAGCTTTCTTT
CASRGQALNTEAFF
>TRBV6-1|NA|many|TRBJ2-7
TGTGCCAGCCAAGAAGGAACAGCTTTCTCCTACGAGCAGTACTTC
CASQEGTAFSYEQYF
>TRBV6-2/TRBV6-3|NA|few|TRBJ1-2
TGTGCCAGCAGTCTTACGGGCAGGGGAGGCTATGGCTACACCTTC
CASSLTGRGGYGYTF
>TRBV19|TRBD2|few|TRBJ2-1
TGTGCCAGTAGTATAACTAGCGGGAGTGGTGAGCAGTTCTTC
CASSITSGSGEQFF
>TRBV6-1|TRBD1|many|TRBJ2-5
TGTGCCAGCAGACTGATGGACAGGGTCCAAGAGACCCAGTACTTC
CASRLMDRVQETQYF
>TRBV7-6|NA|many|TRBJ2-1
TGTGCCAGCAGCTTAGAGTACGACGGAGAGCAGTTCTTC
CASSLEYDGEQFF
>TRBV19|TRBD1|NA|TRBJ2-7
TGTGCCAGTAGTCTAGGAGGACAGGGAGAATCCTACGAGCAGTACTTC
CASSLGGQGESYEQYF
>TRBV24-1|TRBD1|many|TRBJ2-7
TGTGCCACCAGCAGTTCCGGGACAGGGTTCTACGAGCAGTACTTC
CATSSSGTGFYEQYF
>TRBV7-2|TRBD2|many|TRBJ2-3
TGTGCCAGCAGCTTAGGACTAGCGGGAGAGAGCACAGATACGCAGTATTTT
CASSLGLAGESTDTQYF
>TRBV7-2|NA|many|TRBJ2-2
TGTGCCGGCAGCTTAGCCTGGGATAACACCGGGGAGCCGTTTTTT
CAGSLAWDNTGEPFF
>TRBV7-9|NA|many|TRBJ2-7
TGTGCCAGCAGAAGCGGGACAGATGCCTACGAGCAGTACTTC
CASRSGTDAYEQYF
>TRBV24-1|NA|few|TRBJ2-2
TGTGCCACCAGTACGGGGGTTGTCGGGGAGCTGTTTTTT
CATSTGVVGELFF
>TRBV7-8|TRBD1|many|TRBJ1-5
TGTGCCAGCGGCACACTGGGTTTTGGGGGACAGGTTTTCTATAGCAATCAGCCCCAGCATTTT
CASGTLGFGGQVFYSNQPQHF
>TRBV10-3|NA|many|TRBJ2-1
TGTGCCATCAGGGACCCCGGGCTAGCTTACAATGAGCAGTTCTTC
CAIRDPGLAYNEQFF
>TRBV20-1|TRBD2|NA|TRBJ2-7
TGCAGTGCTATTGCGGGAGGGCCGGGCGAGCAGTACTTC
CSAIAGGPGEQYF
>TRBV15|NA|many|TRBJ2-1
TGTGCCACCAGCAGCCTCACCCAGGGAGGAGAAAATGAGCAGTTCTTC
CATSSLTQGGENEQFF
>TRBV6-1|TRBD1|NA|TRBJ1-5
TGTGCCAGCAGTATTCCGGGACAGGTCAATCAGCCCCAGCATTTT
CASSIPGQVNQPQHF
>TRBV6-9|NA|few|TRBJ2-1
TGTGCCAGCAGTTCACAGTTGGGGAATGAGCAGTTCTTC
CASSSQLGNEQFF
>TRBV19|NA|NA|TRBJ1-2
TGTGCCAGTTTGGGTTGGGGAACTTATGGCTACACCTTC
CASLGWGTYGYTF
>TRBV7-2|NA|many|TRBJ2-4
TGTGCCAGCAGCAAAGGACGGACGGAAAACATTCAGTACTTC
CASSKGRTENIQYF
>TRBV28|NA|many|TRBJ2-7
TGTGCCAGCAGTTTTAGAGGGCATACCTACGAGCAGTACTTC
CASSFRGHTYEQYF
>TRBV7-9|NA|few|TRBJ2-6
TGTGCCAGCAGCTCGCAGGAGGCCAACGTCCTGACTTTC
CASSSQEANVLTF
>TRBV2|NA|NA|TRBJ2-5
TGTGCCAGCATTGGGGGAAGGATGGCGTATCAAGAGACCCAGTACTTC
CASIGGRMAYQETQYF
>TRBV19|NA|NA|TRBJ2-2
TGTGCCACCAATGGGGGGACAGCGAACACCGGGGAGCTGTTTTTT
CATNGGTANTGELFF
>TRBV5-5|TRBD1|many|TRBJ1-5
TGTGCCAGCAGCAACGGACAGGGGGCGGGTCAGCCCCAGCATTTT
CASSNGQGAGQPQHF
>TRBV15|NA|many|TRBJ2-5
TGTGCCACCAGCAGAGATAGATTGCTTCAAGAGACCCAGTACTTC
CATSRDRLLQETQYF